This TCR beta chain was captured by sequencing in a study of metastatic and nonmetastatic thyroid tumors. This clone was observed many times. V lost 8 bases, J lost 12 bases, and 10 bases stayed unmatched. Germline V gives CDR1 MNHEY, CDR2 SMNVEV (reference sequence). The CDR3 spans 12 residues. Authors' data handling: What underpinned the distant-metastasis classifier for papillary thyroid cancer was the set of CDR3 differences across clinicopathological groups. TCRdb used MiXCR to call clones anew from the PCR reads. The V and J calls follow TCRdb's processing rather than the paper's. In the table there are some 41,000 clones, 3.2% of which are singletons. Each patient came to thyroid surgery without any prior treatment (of any kind).

The clonotype originates from a female donor with papillary thyroid cancer or a benign thyroid nodule (not recorded which). Some clones in this sample may be carry-over from other donors' samples. The V gene is TRBV27, the J gene TRBJ2-1, with TRBD2 identical over 7 bases. Sequencing used blood. CDR3 coding DNA: TGTGCCAGCCGGCGGGACTACGTCGTGCAGTTCTTC. It is translated as CASRRDYVVQFF.